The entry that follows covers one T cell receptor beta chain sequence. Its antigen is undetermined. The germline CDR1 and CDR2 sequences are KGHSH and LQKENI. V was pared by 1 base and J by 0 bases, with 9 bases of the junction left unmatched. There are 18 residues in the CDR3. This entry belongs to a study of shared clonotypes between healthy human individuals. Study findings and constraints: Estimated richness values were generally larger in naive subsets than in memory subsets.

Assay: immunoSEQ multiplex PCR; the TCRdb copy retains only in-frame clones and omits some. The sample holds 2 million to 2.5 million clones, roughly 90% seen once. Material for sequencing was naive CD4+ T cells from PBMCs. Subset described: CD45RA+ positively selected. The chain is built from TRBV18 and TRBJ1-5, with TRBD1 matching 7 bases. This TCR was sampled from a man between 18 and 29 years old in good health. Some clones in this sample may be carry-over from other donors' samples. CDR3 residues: CASSPLNPGQSSNQPQHF. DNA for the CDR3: TGTGCCAGCTCACCACTTAACCCGGGACAGTCTAGCAATCAGCCCCAGCATTTT. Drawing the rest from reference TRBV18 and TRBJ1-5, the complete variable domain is NAGVMQNPRHLVRRRGQEARLRCSPMKGHSHVYWYRQLPEEGLKFMVYLQKENIIDESGMPKERFSAEFPKEGPSILRIQQVVRGDSAAYFCASSPLNPGQSSNQPQHFGDGTRLSIL.